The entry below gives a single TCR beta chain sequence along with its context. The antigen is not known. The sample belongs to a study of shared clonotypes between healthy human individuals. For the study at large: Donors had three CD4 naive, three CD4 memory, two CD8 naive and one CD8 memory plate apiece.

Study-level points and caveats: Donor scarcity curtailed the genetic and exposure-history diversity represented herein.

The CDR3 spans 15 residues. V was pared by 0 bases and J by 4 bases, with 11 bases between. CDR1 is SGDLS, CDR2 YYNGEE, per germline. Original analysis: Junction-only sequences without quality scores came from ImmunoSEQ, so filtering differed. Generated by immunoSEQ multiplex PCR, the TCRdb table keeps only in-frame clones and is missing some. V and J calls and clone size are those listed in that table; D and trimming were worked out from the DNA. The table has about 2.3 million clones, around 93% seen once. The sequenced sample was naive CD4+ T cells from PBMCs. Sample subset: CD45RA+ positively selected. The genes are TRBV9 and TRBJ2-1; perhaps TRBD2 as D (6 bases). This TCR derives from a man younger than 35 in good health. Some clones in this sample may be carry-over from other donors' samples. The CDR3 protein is CASSVESGEYNEQFF. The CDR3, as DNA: TGTGCCAGCAGCGTAGAGTCGGGGGAGTACAATGAGCAGTTCTTC.